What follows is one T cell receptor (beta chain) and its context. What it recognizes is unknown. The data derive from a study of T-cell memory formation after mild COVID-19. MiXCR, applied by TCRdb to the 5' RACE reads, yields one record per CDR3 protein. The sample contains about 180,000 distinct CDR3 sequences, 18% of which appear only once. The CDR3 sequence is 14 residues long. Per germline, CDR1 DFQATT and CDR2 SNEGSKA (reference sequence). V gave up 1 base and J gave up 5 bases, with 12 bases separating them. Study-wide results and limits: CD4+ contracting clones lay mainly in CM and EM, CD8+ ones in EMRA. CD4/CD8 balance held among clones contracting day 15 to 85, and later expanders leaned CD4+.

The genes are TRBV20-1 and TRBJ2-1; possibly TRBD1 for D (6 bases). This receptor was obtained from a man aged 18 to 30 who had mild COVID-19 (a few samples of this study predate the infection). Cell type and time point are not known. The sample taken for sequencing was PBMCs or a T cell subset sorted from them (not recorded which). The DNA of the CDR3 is TGCAGTGCTAGAGGGGTGGACAGCAACAATGAGCAGTTCTTC. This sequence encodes CSARGVDSNNEQFF.